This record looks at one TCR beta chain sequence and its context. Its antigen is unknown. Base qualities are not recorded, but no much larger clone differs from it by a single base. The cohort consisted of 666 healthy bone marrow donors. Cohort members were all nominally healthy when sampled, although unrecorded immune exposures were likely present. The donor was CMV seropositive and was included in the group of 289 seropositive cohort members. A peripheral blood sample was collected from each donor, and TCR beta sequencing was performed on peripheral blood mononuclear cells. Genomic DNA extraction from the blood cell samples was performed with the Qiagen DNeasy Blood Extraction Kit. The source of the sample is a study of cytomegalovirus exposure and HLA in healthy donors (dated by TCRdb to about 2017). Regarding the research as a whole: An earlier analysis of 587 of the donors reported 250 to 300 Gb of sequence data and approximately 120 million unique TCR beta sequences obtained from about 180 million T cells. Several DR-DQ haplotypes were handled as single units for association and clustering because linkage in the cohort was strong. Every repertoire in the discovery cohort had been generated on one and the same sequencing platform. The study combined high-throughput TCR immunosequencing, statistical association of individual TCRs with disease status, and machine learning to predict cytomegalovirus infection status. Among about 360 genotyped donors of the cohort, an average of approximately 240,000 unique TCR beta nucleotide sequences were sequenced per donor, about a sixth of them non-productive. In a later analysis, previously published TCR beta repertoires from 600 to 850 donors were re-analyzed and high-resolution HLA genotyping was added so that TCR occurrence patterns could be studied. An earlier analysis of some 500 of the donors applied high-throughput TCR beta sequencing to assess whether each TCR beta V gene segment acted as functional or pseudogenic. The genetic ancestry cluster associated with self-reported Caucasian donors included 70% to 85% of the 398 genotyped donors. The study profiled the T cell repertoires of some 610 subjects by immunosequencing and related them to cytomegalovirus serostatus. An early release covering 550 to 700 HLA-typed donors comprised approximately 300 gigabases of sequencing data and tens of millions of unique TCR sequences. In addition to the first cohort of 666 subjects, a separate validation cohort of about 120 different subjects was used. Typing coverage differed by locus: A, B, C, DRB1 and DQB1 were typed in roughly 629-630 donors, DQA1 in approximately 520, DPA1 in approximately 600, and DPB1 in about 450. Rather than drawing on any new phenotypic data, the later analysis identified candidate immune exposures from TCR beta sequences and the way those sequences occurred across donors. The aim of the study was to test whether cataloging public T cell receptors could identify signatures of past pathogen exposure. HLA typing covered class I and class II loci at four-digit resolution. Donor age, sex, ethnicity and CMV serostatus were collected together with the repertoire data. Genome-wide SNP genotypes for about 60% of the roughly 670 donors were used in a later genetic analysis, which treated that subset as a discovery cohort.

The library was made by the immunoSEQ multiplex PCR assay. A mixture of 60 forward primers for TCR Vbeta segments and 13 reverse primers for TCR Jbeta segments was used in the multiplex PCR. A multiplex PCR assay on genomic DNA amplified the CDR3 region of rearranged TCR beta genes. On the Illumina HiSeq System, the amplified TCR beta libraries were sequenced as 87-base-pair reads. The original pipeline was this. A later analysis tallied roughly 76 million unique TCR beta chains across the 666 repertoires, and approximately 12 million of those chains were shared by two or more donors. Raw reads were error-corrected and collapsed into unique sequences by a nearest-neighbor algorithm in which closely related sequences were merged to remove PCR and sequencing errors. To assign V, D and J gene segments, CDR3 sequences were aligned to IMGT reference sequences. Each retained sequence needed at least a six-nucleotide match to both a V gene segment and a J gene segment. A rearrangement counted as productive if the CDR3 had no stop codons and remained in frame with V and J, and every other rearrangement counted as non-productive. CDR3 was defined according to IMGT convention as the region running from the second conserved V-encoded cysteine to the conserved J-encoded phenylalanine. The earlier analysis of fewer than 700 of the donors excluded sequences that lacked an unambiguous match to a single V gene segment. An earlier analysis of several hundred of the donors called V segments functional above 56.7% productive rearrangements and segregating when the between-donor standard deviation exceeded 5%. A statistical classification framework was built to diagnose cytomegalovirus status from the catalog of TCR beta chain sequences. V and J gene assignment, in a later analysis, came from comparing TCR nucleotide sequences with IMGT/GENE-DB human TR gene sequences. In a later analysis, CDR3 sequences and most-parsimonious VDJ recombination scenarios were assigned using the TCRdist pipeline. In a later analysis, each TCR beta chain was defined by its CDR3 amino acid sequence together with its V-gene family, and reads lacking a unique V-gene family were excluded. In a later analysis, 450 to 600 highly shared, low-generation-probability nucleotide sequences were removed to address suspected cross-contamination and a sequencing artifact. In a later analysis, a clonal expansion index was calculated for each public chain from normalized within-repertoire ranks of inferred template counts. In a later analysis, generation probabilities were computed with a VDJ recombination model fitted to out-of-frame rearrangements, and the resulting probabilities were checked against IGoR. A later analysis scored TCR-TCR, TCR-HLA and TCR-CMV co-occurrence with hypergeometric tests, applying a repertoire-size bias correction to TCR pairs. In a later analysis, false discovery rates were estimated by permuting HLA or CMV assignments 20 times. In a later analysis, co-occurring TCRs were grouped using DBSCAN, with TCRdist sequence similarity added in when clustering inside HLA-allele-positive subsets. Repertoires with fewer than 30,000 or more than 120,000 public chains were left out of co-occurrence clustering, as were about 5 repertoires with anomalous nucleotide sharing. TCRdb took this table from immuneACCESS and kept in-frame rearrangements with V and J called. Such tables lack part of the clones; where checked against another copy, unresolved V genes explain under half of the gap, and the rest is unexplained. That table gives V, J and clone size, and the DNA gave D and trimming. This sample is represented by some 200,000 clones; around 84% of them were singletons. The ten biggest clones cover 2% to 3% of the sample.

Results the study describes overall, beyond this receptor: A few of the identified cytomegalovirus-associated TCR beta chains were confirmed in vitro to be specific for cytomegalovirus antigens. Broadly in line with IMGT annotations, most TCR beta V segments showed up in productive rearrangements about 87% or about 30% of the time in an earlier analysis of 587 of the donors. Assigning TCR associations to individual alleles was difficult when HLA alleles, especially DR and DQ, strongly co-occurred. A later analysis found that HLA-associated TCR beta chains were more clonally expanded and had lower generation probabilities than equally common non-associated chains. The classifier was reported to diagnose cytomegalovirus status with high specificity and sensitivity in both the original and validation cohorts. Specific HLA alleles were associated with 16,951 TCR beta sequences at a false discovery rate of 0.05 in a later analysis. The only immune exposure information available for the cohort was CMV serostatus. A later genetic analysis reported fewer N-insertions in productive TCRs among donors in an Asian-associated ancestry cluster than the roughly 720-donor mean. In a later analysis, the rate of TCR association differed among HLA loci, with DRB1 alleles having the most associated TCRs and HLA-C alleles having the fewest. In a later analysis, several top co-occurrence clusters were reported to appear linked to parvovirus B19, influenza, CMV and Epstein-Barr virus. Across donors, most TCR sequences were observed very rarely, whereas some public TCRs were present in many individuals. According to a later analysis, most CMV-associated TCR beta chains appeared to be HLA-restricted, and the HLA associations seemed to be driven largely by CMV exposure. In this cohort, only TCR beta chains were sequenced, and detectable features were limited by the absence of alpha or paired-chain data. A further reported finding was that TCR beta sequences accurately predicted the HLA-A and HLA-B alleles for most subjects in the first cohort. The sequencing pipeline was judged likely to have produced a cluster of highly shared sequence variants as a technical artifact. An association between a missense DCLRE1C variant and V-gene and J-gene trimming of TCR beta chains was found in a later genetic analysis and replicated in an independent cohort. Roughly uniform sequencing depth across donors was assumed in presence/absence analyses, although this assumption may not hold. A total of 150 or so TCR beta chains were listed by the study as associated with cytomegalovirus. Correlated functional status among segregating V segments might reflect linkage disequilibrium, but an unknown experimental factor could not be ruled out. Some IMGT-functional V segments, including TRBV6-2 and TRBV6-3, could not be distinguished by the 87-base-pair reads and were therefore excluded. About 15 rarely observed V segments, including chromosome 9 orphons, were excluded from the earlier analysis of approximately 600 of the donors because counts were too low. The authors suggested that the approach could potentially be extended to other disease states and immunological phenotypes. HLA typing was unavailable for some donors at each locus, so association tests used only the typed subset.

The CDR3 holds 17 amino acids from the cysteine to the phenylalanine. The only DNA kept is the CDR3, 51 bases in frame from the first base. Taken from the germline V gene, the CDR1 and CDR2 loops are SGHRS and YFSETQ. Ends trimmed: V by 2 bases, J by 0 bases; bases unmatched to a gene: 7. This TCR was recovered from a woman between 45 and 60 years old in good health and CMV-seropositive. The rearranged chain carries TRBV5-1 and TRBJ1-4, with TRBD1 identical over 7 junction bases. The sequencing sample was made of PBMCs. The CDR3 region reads CASSFDPQGATNEKLFF. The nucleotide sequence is TGCGCCAGCAGCTTCGACCCCCAGGGGGCAACTAATGAAAAACTGTTTTTT.